This T cell receptor beta chain came from a study of T cell changes during pregnancy in multiple sclerosis. The V and J ends lost 6 bases and 7 bases, in that order; junction bases with no gene match: 5. Germline V gene lookup returns CDR1 MRHNA and CDR2 SNTAGT. This CDR3 contains 12 residues. Assay used: immunoSEQ multiplex PCR; TCRdb lists only in-frame clones, some missing. This sample has fewer than 130,000 clones, with roughly nine tenths found just once. This TCR came from a female donor with multiple sclerosis, enrolled in a pregnancy study. The J gene is TRBJ1-2, the V gene TRBV6-4; TRBD1 aligns across 7 bases. This material consisted of peripheral blood, taken after pregnancy. The CDR3, as DNA: TGTGCCAGCAGCGCAGGGGGATCTGGCTACACCTTC. Translating it yields CASSAGGSGYTF.